This TCR beta chain emerged from a study of T cell responses to AZD1222 COVID-19 vaccine. V shed 0 bases and J shed 6 bases, with 12 bases lying between them. Germline V gives CDR1 SGHRS, CDR2 YFSETQ. The CDR3 extends over 15 amino acids. Clones were read by immunoSEQ multiplex PCR, and TCRdb kept only the in-frame ones, dropping some. The table lists roughly 130,000 clones, 85% to 90% of them singletons. This clone has only a few counts. Its target is unknown. The study's findings and limits: Baseline seropositivity characterized only a handful of AZD1222 recipients. After the peak T cell response, and only then, were repertoires sampled. Dominant at 160-218 and 743-854, vaccine-associated CD4 TCRs also spanned spike.

The starting material was peripheral blood, obtained on day 0 of AZD1222 vaccination. The clonotype originates from an adult in good health. The chain uses TRBV5-1 and TRBJ2-2, with TRBD2 as a possible D gene (5 bases). CDR3 DNA: TGCGCCAGCAGCTTGGAGCCCGGGAAAGCCGGGGAGCTGTTTTTT. This encodes CASSLEPGKAGELFF.